What follows are 20 T cell receptor beta chains derived from one specimen sequenced in a study of STAT5B mutations in CD4+ large granular lymphocyte leukemia. Sequencing used immunoSEQ multiplex PCR; TCRdb keeps in-frame clones, though not all of them. The sample lists around 30,000 clones, about 85% occurring once. Sequenced material: CD4+ T cells from blood buffy coats. All receptors come from a human donor in good health.

This clone was picked up one time. J is TRBJ2-7 and V is TRBV4-1; D unresolved. The CDR3 runs 15 residues. Germline-derived CDR1 and CDR2 are MGHRA and YSYEKL. Trimming pared 1 base from V and 5 bases from J, leaving 15 bases between. In nucleotides, the CDR3 is TGCGCCAGCAGCCAAGGAGCTGTGAATGGAAACGAGCAGTACTTC. Its protein product is CASSQGAVNGNEQYF.

This sequence joins TRBV1 and TRBJ2-3; TRBD1, as called in the table, went unchecked against the DNA. TRBV1 is marked as a pseudogene. The CDR3 is made up of 17 amino acids. This chain's CDR3 is CTSSPGDRERLADTQYF. The CDR3 DNA reads TGCACCAGCAGCCCAGGGGACCGCGAGAGGTTGGCAGATACGCAGTATTTT.

The CDR3 is CASSPGFGEKLFF. CDR3 in DNA: TGTGCCAGCTCACCGGGGTTCGGGGAAAAACTGTTTTTT. This chain joins TRBV18 and TRBJ1-4; no clear D gene. This CDR3 spans 13 amino acids. Germline V CDR1 and CDR2: KGHSH, LQKENI. The V and J ends lost 3 bases and 8 bases respectively, with 10 bases between them.

V and J are TRBV4-1 and TRBJ1-1; D is unresolved. Germline V gives CDR1 MGHRA, CDR2 YSYEKL. This CDR3 is 14 amino acids long. Trimming removed 1 base at V and 3 bases at J, with 9 bases between. This chain's CDR3 is CASSQVSGYTEAFF. The CDR3 bases are TGCGCCAGCAGCCAAGTGTCGGGGTACACTGAAGCTTTCTTT.

This clone has a handful of counts. The genes are TRBV28 and TRBJ1-5; 7 nucleotides align to TRBD1. The CDR3 has 14 amino acids. Germline CDR1 and CDR2: MDHEN and SYDVKM. The V gene end was trimmed by 3 bases and the J gene end by 6 bases; junction bases not matched to a gene: 5. The CDR3 loop is CASSLGKGAQPQHF. DNA for the CDR3: TGTGCCAGCAGTTTGGGAAAGGGGGCTCAGCCCCAGCATTTT.

The rearrangement links TRBV6-5 to TRBJ2-2; 10 nucleotides agree with TRBD2. The V and J ends lost 5 bases and 1 base, in that order; junction bases with no gene match: 1. The CDR3 totals 15 residues. CDR1 and CDR2 (germline): MNHEY, SVGAGI. The CDR3 protein is CASSASGRNTGELFF. CDR3 DNA sequence: TGTGCCAGCAGTGCTAGCGGGAGGAACACCGGGGAGCTGTTTTTT.

The CDR3 sequence is CAWSERGPEQYF. The CDR3 nucleotides are TGTGCCTGGAGCGAACGGGGACCCGAGCAGTACTTC. The rearrangement links TRBV30 to TRBJ2-7; either TRBD1 or TRBD2 may supply D (5 bases each). The CDR3 is 12 amino acids. The ends were cut back, 3 bases at V and 6 bases at J, with 12 bases in the middle. From germline, CDR1 is GTSNPN and CDR2 SVGIG (reference sequence). The whole variable domain, remainder taken from reference TRBV30 and TRBJ2-7, is SQTIHQWPATLVQPVGSPLSLECTVEGTSNPNLYWYRQAAGRGLQLLFYSVGIGQISSEVPQNLSASRPQDRQFILSSKKLLLSDSGFYLCAWSERGPEQYFGPGTRLTVT.

This clone was picked up one time. The CDR3 sequence: CASSGTGSSYEQYF. The CDR3 DNA reads as TGTGCCAGCAGTGGGACAGGGAGCTCCTACGAGCAGTACTTC. J is TRBJ2-7 and V is TRBV6-6; 9 nucleotides align to TRBD1. Germline-derived CDR1 and CDR2 are MNHNY and SVGAGI (reference sequence). With 5 bases clipped from V and 0 bases from J, the junction kept 2 bases outside the gene matches. The CDR3 sequence is 14 residues long.

This clone has a handful of counts. The V and J genes are TRBV28 and TRBJ1-2; 7 bases agree with TRBD1. After removal of 6 bases from V and 5 bases from J, the junction contained 6 bases not matched to a gene. The CDR3 is made up of 13 amino acids. CDR1 and CDR2 from the germline V gene are MDHEN and SYDVKM. The CDR3 DNA reads as TGTGCCAGCAGGACCGGGACAGCATATGGCTACACCTTC. Amino acids: CASRTGTAYGYTF.

This rearrangement joins TRBV19 to TRBJ2-3; unclear D gene. Germline CDR1 is LNHDA and CDR2 is SQIVND (reference sequence). V dropped 9 bases and J dropped 1 base, with 14 bases sitting between them. The CDR3 runs 14 residues. The CDR3 loop is CASLPHGGTDTQYF. CDR3 nucleotide sequence: TGTGCCAGCCTCCCGCACGGAGGCACAGATACGCAGTATTTT.

The V gene is TRBV28, the J gene TRBJ1-4; 12 positions agree with TRBD1. V lost 6 bases and J lost 7; bases outside the gene matches: 6. Germline lookup yields CDR1 MDHEN and CDR2 SYDVKM. This CDR3 region has 15 residues. The CDR3 DNA sequence: TGTGCCAGCAGCGTTAAGGGACAGGGGGCTGAAAAACTGTTTTTT. Translation: CASSVKGQGAEKLFF.

The chain links TRBV7-9 to TRBJ1-1; 10 nucleotides match TRBD1. The J segment lost 0 bases and the V segment lost 8 bases, leaving 6 bases of the junction unmatched. The germline gives CDR1 SEHNR, CDR2 FQNEAQ (reference sequence). The CDR3 is 15 residues long. This chain's CDR3 is CASRQGAPMNTEAFF. The CDR3 DNA is TGTGCCAGCCGACAGGGGGCCCCCATGAACACTGAAGCTTTCTTT.

With respect to this clone: The junction departs from germline at one end; a sequencing error may be responsible. The chain couples TRBV7-6 to TRBJ2-5, with 9 bases identical to TRBD2. Germline CDR1 is SGHVS and CDR2 is FNYEAQ. This CDR3 has 14 residues. The CDR3 DNA reads as TGTGCCAGCAGCGTAGCGGGAGTAACGGAGACCCAGTACTTC. Amino acids: CASSVAGVTETQYF.

The chain combines TRBV30 with TRBJ2-3; 7 bases are a match to TRBD2. The germline V gene has CDR1 GTSNPN and CDR2 SVGIG (reference sequence). The CDR3 loop spans 13 amino acids. V gave up 5 bases and J gave up 6 bases; unmatched junction bases: 8. CDR3 sequence (DNA): TGTGCCTGGGGTCGGACTAGTAAGGATACGCAGTATTTT. This encodes CAWGRTSKDTQYF.

The CDR3 region is CASSLFNSGSDEQFF. DNA for the CDR3: TGTGCCAGCAGCTTATTTAATAGCGGGAGTGATGAGCAGTTCTTC. The rearrangement links TRBV7-9 to TRBJ2-1; TRBD2 matches at 9 bases. V was clipped by 2 bases and J by 8 bases; unmatched bases: 7. The CDR3 extends over 15 amino acids. Germline-derived CDR1 and CDR2 are SEHNR and FQNEAQ (reference sequence).

The V and J genes are TRBV7-2 and TRBJ2-1; D possibly matches TRBD1 or TRBD2 (6 bases each). This CDR3 has 15 residues. Germline V CDR1 and CDR2: SGHTA, FQGNSA. Trimming took 11 bases from V and 4 from J, leaving 21 bases between them. CDR3 sequence (DNA): TGTGCCTCACGAGGGGGAGGAGTGGCGTACAATGAGCAGTTCTTC. This codes for CASRGGGVAYNEQFF.

The rearrangement joins TRBV9 to TRBJ2-2; D may be TRBD2 (5 bases). Germline loops: CDR1 SGDLS, CDR2 YYNGEE. V was clipped by 0 bases and J by 1 base, with 7 bases between them. This CDR3 comprises 15 residues. The CDR3 coding sequence is TGTGCCAGCAGCGTAGTAGGACTGAACACCGGGGAGCTGTTTTTT. It yields the protein CASSVVGLNTGELFF.

The chain employs TRBV5-1 and TRBJ2-7; 7 bases match TRBD1. V gave up 3 bases and J gave up 0 bases; unmatched junction bases: 3. The CDR3 is made up of 14 amino acids. Germline V gene lookup returns CDR1 SGHRS and CDR2 YFSETQ. The chain's CDR3 is CASSYTGVSYEQYF. The CDR3 bases are TGCGCCAGCAGCTACACAGGGGTCTCCTACGAGCAGTACTTC.

The sample holds a few counts of this clone. The V and J genes are TRBV7-6 and TRBJ2-2; 11 bases are shared with TRBD1. V lost 5 bases, J lost 7 bases, and 9 bases stayed unmatched. There are 16 residues in the CDR3. Germline V gene lookup returns CDR1 SGHVS and CDR2 FNYEAQ. The CDR3 sequence: CASSRGQGGSDGELFF. The CDR3 coding sequence is TGTGCCAGCAGCCGGGGACAGGGGGGATCGGACGGGGAGCTGTTTTTT.

The genes are TRBV18 and TRBJ2-3; D uncertain. Trimming took 3 bases from V and 2 from J, leaving 3 bases between them. The germline gives CDR1 KGHSH, CDR2 LQKENI. The CDR3 sequence is 12 residues long. The CDR3 here is CASSPNTDTQYF. Written as DNA, the CDR3 is TGTGCCAGCTCACCTAACACAGATACGCAGTATTTT.